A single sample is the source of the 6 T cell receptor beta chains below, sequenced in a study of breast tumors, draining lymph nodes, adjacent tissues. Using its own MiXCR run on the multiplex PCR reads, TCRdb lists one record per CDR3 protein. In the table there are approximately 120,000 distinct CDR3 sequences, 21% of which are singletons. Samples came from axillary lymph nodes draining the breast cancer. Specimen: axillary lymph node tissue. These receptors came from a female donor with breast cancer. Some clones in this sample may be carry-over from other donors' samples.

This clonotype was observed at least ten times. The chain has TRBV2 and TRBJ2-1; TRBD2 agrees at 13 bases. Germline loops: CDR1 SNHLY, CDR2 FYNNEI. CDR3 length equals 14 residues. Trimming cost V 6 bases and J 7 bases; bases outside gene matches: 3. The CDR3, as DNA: TGTGCCAGCAGCCAACTAGCGGGAGGGAATGAGCAGTTCTTC. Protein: CASSQLAGGNEQFF. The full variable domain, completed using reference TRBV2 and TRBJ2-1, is EPEVTQTPSHQVTQMGQEVILRCVPISNHLYFYWYRQILGQKVEFLVSFYNNEISEKSEIFDDQFSVERPDGSNFTLKIRSTKLEDSAMYFCASSQLAGGNEQFFGPGTRLTVL.

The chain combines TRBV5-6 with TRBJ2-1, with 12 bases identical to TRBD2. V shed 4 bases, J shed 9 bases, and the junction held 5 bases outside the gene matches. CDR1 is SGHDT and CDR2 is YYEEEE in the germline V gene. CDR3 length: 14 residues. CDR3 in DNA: TGTGCCAGCAGCCTGGCACTAGCGGGAGGTGAGCAGTTCTTC. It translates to CASSLALAGGEQFF.

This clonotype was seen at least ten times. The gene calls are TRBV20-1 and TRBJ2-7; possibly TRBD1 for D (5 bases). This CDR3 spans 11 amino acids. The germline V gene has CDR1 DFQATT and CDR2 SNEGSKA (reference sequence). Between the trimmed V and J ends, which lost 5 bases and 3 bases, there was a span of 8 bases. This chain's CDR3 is CSASGIYEQYF. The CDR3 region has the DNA TGCAGTGCTTCAGGGATCTACGAGCAGTACTTC.

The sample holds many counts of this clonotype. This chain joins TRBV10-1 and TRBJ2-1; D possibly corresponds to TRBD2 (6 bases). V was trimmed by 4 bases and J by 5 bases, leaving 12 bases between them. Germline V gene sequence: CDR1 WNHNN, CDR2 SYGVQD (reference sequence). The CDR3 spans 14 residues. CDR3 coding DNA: TGCGCCAGCAGTGCCGCGGGACCGAACAATGAGCAGTTCTTC. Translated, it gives CASSAAGPNNEQFF.

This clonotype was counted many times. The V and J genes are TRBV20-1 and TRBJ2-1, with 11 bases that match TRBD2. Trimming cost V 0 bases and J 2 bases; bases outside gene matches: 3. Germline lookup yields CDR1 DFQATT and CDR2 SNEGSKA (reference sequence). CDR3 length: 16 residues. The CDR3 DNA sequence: TGCAGTGCTAGAGACTATAGCGGGAGGGCCTACAATGAGCAGTTCTTC. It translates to CSARDYSGRAYNEQFF.

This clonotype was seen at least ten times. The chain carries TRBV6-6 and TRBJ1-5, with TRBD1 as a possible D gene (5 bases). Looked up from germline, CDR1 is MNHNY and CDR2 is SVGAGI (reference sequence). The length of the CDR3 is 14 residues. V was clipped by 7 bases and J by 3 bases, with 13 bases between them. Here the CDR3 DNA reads TGTGCCAGCACCCCCGTGGGGCTCAATCAGCCCCAGCATTTT. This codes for CASTPVGLNQPQHF.